The source of this T cell receptor (beta chain) is a study of cytomegalovirus exposure and HLA in healthy donors. Study-wide points: Sequencing artifact likely explains a cluster of highly shared sequence variants.

Worth noting for this clone: Its antigen is undetermined.

CDR1 is SGHNT and CDR2 is YYREEE in the germline V gene (reference sequence). Trimming left V 2 bases short and J 6 bases short, with 14 bases between. The CDR3 loop spans 15 amino acids. With 60 Vbeta and 13 Jbeta primers, the PCR was carried out. Per the original data handling: A later analysis counted approximately 80 million unique TCR beta chains, some 11 million shared. Profiled with immunoSEQ multiplex PCR; TCRdb holds only in-frame clones, not every one. That table supplies the V and J calls and clone size; D and trimming were determined from the DNA. The sample holds roughly 120,000 clones; approximately 78% are singletons and the top ten take 22%. Each of the donors was a healthy bone marrow donor.

The chain uses TRBV5-4 and TRBJ2-2, with D tentatively TRBD1 (5 bases). The clonotype was recovered from a man aged 30-40 years in good health and CMV-seropositive. The sequencing input was PBMCs. The CDR3 protein is CASSLRSGNAGELFF. Written as DNA, the CDR3 is TGTGCCAGCAGCTTAAGGTCAGGGAATGCCGGGGAGCTGTTTTTT.